The clone carrying this TCR beta chain was picked up one time. This CDR3 is 14 amino acids long. V lost 0 bases to trimming and J lost 7 bases; unmatched junction nucleotides: 3. The germline gives CDR1 MGHRA, CDR2 YSYEKL. The table came from immunoSEQ multiplex PCR; TCRdb's copy has only in-frame clones and leaves some out. The sample has 85,000 to 100,000 clones; under 95% are singletons. This entry belongs to a study of T cell changes during pregnancy in multiple sclerosis. V gene TRBV4-1 combines with J gene TRBJ2-7, with 10 bases aligning to TRBD1. The sequencing here drew on peripheral blood, taken after pregnancy. This TCR came from a female donor with multiple sclerosis, enrolled in a pregnancy study. CDR3 DNA sequence: TGCGCCAGCAGCCAAGATGACAGGGGGCGTGAGCAGTACTTC. Its protein product is CASSQDDRGREQYF.